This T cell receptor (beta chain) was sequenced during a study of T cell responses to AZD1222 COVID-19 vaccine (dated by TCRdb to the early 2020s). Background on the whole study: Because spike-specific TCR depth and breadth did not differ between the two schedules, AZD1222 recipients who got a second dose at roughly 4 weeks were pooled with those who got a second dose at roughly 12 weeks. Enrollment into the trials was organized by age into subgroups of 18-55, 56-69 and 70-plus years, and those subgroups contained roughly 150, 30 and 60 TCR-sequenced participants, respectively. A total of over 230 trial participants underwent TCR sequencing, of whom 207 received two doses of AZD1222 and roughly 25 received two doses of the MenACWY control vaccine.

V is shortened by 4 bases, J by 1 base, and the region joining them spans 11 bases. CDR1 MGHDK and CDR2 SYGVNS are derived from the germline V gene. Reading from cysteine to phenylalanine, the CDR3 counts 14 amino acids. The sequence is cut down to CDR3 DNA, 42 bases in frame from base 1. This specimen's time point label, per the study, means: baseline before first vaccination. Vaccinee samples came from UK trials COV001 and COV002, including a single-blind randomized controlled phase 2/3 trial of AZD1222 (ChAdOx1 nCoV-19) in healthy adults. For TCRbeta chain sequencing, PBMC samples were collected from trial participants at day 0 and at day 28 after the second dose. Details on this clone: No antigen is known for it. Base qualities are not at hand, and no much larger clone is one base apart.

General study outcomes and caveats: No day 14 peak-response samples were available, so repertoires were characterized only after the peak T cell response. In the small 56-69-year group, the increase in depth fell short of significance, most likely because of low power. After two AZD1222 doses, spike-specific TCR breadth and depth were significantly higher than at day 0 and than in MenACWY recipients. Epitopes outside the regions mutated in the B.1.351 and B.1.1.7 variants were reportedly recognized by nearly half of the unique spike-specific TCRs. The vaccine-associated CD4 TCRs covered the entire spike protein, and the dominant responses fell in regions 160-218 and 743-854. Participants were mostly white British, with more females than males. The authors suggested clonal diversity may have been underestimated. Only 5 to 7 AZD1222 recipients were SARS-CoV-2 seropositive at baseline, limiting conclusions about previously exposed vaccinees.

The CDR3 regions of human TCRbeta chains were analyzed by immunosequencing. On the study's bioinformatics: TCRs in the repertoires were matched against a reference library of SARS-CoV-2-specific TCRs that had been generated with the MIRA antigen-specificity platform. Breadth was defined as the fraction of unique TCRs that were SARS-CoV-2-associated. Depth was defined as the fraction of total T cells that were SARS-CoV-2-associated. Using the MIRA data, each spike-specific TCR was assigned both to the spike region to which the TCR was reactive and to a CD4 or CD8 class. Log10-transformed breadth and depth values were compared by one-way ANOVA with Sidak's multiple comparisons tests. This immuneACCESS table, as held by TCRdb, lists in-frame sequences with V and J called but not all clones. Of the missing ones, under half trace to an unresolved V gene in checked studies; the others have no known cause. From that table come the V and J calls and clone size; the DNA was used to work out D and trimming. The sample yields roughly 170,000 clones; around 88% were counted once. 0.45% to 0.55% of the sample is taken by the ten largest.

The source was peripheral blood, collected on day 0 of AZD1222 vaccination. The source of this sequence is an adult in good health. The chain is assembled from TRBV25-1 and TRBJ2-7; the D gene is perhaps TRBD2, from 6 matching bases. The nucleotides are TGTGCCAGCAGTGGGGGCCGGGGGTCCTACGAGCAGTACTTC. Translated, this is CASSGGRGSYEQYF.